This T cell receptor (beta chain) was sequenced for a study of blood T cell repertoires in COVID-19. Study-wide context: The United States, Italy and Spain provided the acute and convalescent COVID-19 samples.

Germline lookup yields CDR1 SGHRS and CDR2 YFSETQ. V dropped 6 bases and J dropped 2 bases, with 18 bases sitting between them. CDR3 length: 15 residues. This clone is a singleton in its sample. The authors' processing: Reference gene primer amplification in the assay estimated nucleated cell counts. Profiled with immunoSEQ multiplex PCR; TCRdb holds only in-frame clones, not every one. The DNA gave D and trimming, while V, J and clone size come from that table. Seen here are fewer than 200,000 clones, around 90% observed once, and the top ten hold around 2.1%. The clonotype was recovered from a middle-aged man who had recovered from COVID-19. Sequencing was carried out using peripheral blood. The chain uses TRBV5-1 and TRBJ2-7; tentative D call: TRBD1 (6 bases). The CDR3 region has the DNA TGCGCCAGCAATGGGGGCAGGGACCCCACCTACGAGCAGTACTTC. It is translated as CASNGGRDPTYEQYF. The full variable domain, rest sourced from reference TRBV5-1 and TRBJ2-7, is KAGVTQTPRYLIKTRGQQVTLSCSPISGHRSVSWYQQTPGQGLQFLFEYFSETQRNKGNFPGRFSGRQFSNSRSEMNVSTLELGDSALYLCASNGGRDPTYEQYFGPGTRLTVT.